This T cell receptor (beta chain) appears in the sequencing data of a study of spatial heterogeneity in lung cancer. In its sample, this clonotype was seen many times. Its target is not known. Study-wide findings and caveats: Detection of ubiquitous tumor TCRs in blood was higher at resection than follow-up.

Individually, TCR cDNA molecules were each labelled with a unique molecular identifier. In TCRdb, the 5' RACE reads were re-called with MiXCR into one record per CDR3 protein. This sample has approximately 92,000 distinct CDR3 sequences, with more than 10% found just once. The germline V gene has CDR1 LGHNA and CDR2 YNFKEQ. Trimming shortened V by 0 bases and J by 4 bases, and 4 bases separated the two germline ends. The CDR3 is 13 amino acids. As to time point: sample taken at primary tumor resection. The donors, about 74 patients with untreated early-stage non-small cell lung cancer, provided the samples. Unsorted whole RNA of tumor, nontumor lung or frozen PBMC was sequenced.

This TCR came from a male donor with early-stage non-small cell lung cancer. This specimen was PBMCs, taken at surgery. The chain combines TRBV4-2 with TRBJ2-1; D is uncertain. CDR3 in amino acids: CASSQELYNEQFF. The DNA of the CDR3 is TGTGCCAGCAGCCAAGAATTGTACAATGAGCAGTTCTTC.